Presented here are 9 T cell receptor beta chains from one specimen sequenced in a study of CD8+CD57+ T cells in acquired aplastic anemia. Profiling of TCR beta VDJ combinations and CDR3 sequences used genomic DNA as template. TCRdb itself ran the reads through MiXCR, one entry per CDR3 protein. The sample contains roughly 130,000 distinct CDR3 sequences, around 50% of which appear only once. Sequenced material: sorted CD4+, CD8+, or CD8+CD57+ T cells (not recorded which) from PBMCs. The receptors originated from a human donor in good health, serving as a control.

This clonotype is labeled medium-sized (0.01 to 0.1%). The V gene is TRBV15, the J gene TRBJ2-7; D remains unclear. The germline gives CDR1 LNHNV, CDR2 YYDKDF (reference sequence). The V end lost 3 bases, the J end lost 3 bases, and 6 bases lay between the germline ends. The CDR3 is made up of 12 amino acids. CDR3 region: CATSRQGYEQYF. As DNA, the CDR3 is TGTGCCACCAGCAGGCAAGGCTACGAGCAGTACTTC.

This clonotype showed up many times. The DNA for the CDR3 is TGTGCCAGCAGTTTATGGACAGGGATTTCTGGAAACACCATATATTTT. This gives the protein CASSLWTGISGNTIYF. The V call is TRBV12-3 or TRBV12-4, the J call TRBJ1-3; the match to TRBD1 covers 8 bases. Losses at the gene ends were 2 bases for V and 1 base for J; bases not matched to a gene: 4. This CDR3 is 16 amino acids long.

This clonotype was found many times. The rearrangement joins TRBV7-2 to TRBJ2-7, with D possibly TRBD1 on 6 matching bases. From germline, CDR1 is SGHTA and CDR2 FQGNSA. Trimming took 5 bases from V and 5 from J, leaving 10 bases between them. The length of the CDR3 is 12 residues. The CDR3 loop reads CASSRRTDEQYF. The DNA for the CDR3 is TGTGCCAGCAGCCGCCGGACAGACGAGCAGTACTTC.

The table lists this clonotype with many counts. The chain is built from TRBV29-1 and TRBJ2-7, with D possibly being TRBD2 (6 bases). This CDR3 region has 12 residues. Looked up from germline, CDR1 is SQVTM and CDR2 is ANQGSEA. The V and J ends lost 8 bases and 3 bases respectively, with 14 bases between them. The DNA for the CDR3 is TGCAGCTTTCGGGACTCAGGCTACGAGCAGTACTTC. Its translation: CSFRDSGYEQYF.

This clonotype showed up just a few times. V is TRBV19 and J is TRBJ1-2, with a tentative D call TRBD1 (6 bases). The CDR3 contains 15 residues. V lost 4 bases and J 4 bases, leaving 16 bases between the germline ends. The germline CDR1 and CDR2 sequences are LNHDA and SQIVND (reference sequence). The CDR3 DNA reads TGTGCCAGTAGTAGACAGGTTTCTGGGGGCTATGGCTACACCTTC. This sequence encodes CASSRQVSGGYGYTF.

This chain links TRBV19 with TRBJ1-2; 9 bases match TRBD1. Germline CDR1 reads LNHDA; CDR2 reads SQIVND (reference sequence). With 8 bases clipped from V and 8 bases from J, the junction kept 3 bases outside the gene matches. The CDR3 contains 11 residues. The chain's CDR3 is CASGGTGGYTF. The CDR3 DNA is TGTGCCAGTGGAGGGACAGGGGGCTACACCTTC.

This clonotype was detected a few times. J is TRBJ1-1 and V is TRBV19; D uncertain. This CDR3 has 13 residues. The germline V and J ends were trimmed by 6 bases and 0 bases, with 8 bases remaining between them. Germline CDR1 reads LNHDA; CDR2 reads SQIVND (reference sequence). In DNA, the CDR3 is TGTGCCAGTAGCTGGATAATGAACACTGAAGCTTTCTTT. It yields the protein CASSWIMNTEAFF.

The rearrangement joins TRBV19 to TRBJ2-1, with D unresolved. The CDR3 runs to 12 residues. V lost 3 bases and J lost 6, with 6 bases in between. CDR1 and CDR2 from the germline V gene are LNHDA and SQIVND (reference sequence). DNA of the CDR3: TGTGCCAGTAGTATGTCCAGCAATGAGCAGTTCTTC. Translated, it gives CASSMSSNEQFF.

This clonotype was found once. At one boundary the junction diverges from the germline segment, which might be a read error. The rearrangement uses TRBV10-3 and TRBJ1-5; D unresolved. The CDR3 sequence is 12 residues long. CDR1 is ENHRY, CDR2 SYGVKD, per germline. CDR3 DNA: TGTGCCATCAGTGAGCCTAATCAGCCCCAGCAGTTT. This gives the protein CAISEPNQPQQF.